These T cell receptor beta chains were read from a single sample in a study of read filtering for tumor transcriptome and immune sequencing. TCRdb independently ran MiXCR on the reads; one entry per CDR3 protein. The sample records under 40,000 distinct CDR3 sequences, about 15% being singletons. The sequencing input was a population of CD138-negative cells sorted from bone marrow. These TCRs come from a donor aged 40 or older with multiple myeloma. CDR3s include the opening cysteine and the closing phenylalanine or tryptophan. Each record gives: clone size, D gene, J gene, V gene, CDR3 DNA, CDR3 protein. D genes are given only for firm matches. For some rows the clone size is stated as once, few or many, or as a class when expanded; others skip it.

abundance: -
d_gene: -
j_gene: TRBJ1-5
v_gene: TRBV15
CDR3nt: TGTGCCACCAGCAGAGTTAGGCAGGGGAATCAGCCCCAGCATTTT
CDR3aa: CATSRVRQGNQPQHF

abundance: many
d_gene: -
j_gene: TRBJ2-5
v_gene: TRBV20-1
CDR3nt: TGCAGTGCTATCCGCCTTAGGGGAGAAGAGACCCAGTACTTC
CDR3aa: CSAIRLRGEETQYF

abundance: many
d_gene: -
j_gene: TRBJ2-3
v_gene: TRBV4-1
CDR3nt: TGCGCCAGCAGCCTATTTTGGGGCGCAGATACGCAGTATTTT
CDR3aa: CASSLFWGADTQYF

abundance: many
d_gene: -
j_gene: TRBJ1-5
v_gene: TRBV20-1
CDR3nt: TGCAGTGCTAATACCCCGGACCCAGGACTCAATCAGCCCCAGCATTTT
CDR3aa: CSANTPDPGLNQPQHF

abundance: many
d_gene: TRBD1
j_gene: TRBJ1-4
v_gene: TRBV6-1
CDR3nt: TGTGCCGGCCAAGGGACAGGGGTTTTGGGGAAACTGTTTTTT
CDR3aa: CAGQGTGVLGKLFF

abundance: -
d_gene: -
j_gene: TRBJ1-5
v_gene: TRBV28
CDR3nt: TGTGCCAGCCAATCCGGGGGCGAGGGCAATCAGCCCCAGCATTTT
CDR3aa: CASQSGGEGNQPQHF

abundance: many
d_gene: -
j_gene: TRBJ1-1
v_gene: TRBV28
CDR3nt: TGTGCCAGCAGTTCTCATCAGGCGAACACTGAAGCTTTCTTT
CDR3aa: CASSSHQANTEAFF

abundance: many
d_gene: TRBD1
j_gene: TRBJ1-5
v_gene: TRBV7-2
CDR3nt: TGTGCCAGCAGCCCTTTCGGGACAGGGGGCGTCAATCAGCCCCAGCATTTT
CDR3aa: CASSPFGTGGVNQPQHF

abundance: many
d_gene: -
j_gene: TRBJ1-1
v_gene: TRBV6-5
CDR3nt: TGTGCCAGCAGTTACAGGGGCGGGACTGAAGCTTTCTTT
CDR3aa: CASSYRGGTEAFF

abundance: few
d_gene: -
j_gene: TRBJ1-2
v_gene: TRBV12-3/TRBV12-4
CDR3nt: TGTGCCAGCAGTTTCGATCCAGCTAACTATGGCTACACCTTC
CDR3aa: CASSFDPANYGYTF

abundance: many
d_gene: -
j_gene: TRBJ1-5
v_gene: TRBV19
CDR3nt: TGTGCCAGTACCCGAGCGCGCGGGGGGGGGAATCAGCCCCAGCATTTT
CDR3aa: CASTRARGGGNQPQHF

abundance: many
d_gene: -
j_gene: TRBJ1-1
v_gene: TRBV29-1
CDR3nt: TGCAGCGTCGTGAACACTGAAGCTTTCTTT
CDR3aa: CSVVNTEAFF

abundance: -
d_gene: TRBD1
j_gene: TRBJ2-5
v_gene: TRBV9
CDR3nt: TGTGCCAGCAGCGAAGGTATAGGGGGCCTACAAGAGACCCAGTACTTC
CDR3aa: CASSEGIGGLQETQYF

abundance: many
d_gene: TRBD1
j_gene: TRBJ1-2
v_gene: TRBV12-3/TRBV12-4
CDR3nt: TGTGCCAGCAGTATACAGGGGGCTTATGGCTACACCTTC
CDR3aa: CASSIQGAYGYTF

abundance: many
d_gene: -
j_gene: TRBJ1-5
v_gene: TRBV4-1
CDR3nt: TGCGCCAGCAGCCAAGATCGGGATTATAGCAATCAGCCCCAGCATTTT
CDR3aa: CASSQDRDYSNQPQHF

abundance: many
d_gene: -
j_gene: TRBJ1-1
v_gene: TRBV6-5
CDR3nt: TGTGCCAGCACCAAAGGGGGGGCATCTGAAGCTTTCTTT
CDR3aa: CASTKGGASEAFF

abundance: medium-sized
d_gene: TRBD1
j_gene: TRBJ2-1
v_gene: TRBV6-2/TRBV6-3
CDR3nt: TGTGCCAGCAGTCTACCGGGACAGACCTACAATGAGCAGTTCTTC
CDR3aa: CASSLPGQTYNEQFF

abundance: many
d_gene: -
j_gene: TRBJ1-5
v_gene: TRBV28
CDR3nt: TGTGCCAGCAGAGGAGGGGCCCCTATGGGGTATAGCAATCAGCCCCAGCATTTT
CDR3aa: CASRGGAPMGYSNQPQHF

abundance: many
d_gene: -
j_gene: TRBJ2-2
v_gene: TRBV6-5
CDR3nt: TGTGCCAGCAGTTACCGGGGGGCGCTGACCGGGGAGCTGTTTTTT
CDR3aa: CASSYRGALTGELFF

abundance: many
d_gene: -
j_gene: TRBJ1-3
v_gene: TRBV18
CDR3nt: TGTGCCAGCTCACCCCCGGGTTATAGCTCTGGAAACACCATATATTTT
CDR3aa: CASSPPGYSSGNTIYF

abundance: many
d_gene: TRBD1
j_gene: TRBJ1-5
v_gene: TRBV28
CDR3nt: TGTGCCAGCAGTATCAGGGGGTCGCGGCCCCAGCATTTT
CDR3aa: CASSIRGSRPQHF

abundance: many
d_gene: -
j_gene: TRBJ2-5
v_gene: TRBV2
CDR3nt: TGTGCCAGCAGTGGAGTTACAGGAGAAGAGACCCAGTACTTC
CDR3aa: CASSGVTGEETQYF

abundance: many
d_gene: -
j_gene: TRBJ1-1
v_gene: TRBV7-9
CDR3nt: TGTGCCAGCAGCTTAAAACAGGGTGCGGACACTGAAGCTTTCTTT
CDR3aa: CASSLKQGADTEAFF

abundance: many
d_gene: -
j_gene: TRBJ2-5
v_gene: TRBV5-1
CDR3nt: TGCGCCAGCAGCGTCAACGGTATCCAAGAGACCCAGTACTTC
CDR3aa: CASSVNGIQETQYF

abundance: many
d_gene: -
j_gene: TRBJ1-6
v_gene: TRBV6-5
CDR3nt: TGTGCCAGCAGTTACTCGGGACGTACAAAGGGTTCACCCCTCCACTTT
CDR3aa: CASSYSGRTKGSPLHF

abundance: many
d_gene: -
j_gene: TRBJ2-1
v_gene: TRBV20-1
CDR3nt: TGCAGTACCCGGCGGGGTGCCTACAATGAGCAGTTCTTC
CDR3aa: CSTRRGAYNEQFF

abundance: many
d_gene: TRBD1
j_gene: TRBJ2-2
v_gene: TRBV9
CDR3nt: TGTGCCAGCAGCTTATGGGACAGGGTGGAGGTTGTATCCGGGGAGCTGTTTTTT
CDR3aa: CASSLWDRVEVVSGELFF

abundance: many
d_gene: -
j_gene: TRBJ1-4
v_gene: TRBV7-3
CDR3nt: TGTGCCAGCAGCCCCACAGGGCCCAATGAAAAACTGTTTTTT
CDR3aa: CASSPTGPNEKLFF

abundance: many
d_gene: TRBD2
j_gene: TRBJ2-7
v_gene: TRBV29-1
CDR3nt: TGCAGCGTTAGGACTAGCGGGAGCTCCTACGAGCAGTACTTC
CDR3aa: CSVRTSGSSYEQYF

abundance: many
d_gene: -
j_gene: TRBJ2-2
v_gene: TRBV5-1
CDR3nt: TGCGCCAGCAGCTCGCCAGGAAACACCGGGGAGCTGTTTTTT
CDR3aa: CASSSPGNTGELFF

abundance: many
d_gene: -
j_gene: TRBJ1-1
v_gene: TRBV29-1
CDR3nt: TGCAGCGTTGTGTTAACGGGACATCGGAACACTGAAGCTTTCTTT
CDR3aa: CSVVLTGHRNTEAFF

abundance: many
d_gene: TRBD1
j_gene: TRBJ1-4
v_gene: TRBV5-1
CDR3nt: TGCGCCAGCAGCCCAGGGGGATCTTCAACTAATGAAAAACTGTTTTTT
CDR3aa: CASSPGGSSTNEKLFF

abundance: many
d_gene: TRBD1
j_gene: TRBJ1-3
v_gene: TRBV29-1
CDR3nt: TGCAGCGTCGCAGGGACAGGGGATTCCACCATATATTTT
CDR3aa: CSVAGTGDSTIYF

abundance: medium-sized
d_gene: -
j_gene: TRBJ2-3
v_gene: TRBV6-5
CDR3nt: TGTGCCAGCAGTTACGGCGGGCCCACAGATACGCAGTATTTT
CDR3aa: CASSYGGPTDTQYF

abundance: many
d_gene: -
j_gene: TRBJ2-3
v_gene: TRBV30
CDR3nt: TGTGCCTGGAGTCGGCAGGGCGATACGCAGTATTTT
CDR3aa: CAWSRQGDTQYF

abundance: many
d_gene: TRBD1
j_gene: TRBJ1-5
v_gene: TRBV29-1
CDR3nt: TGCAGCGTTAGCGGGACAGGGGATCAGCCCCAGCATTTT
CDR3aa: CSVSGTGDQPQHF

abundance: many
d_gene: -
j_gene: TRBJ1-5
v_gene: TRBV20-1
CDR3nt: TGCAGTGCTACCAAACAGGAGAATCAGCCCCAGCATTTT
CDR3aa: CSATKQENQPQHF

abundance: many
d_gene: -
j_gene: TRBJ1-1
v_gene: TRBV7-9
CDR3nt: TGTGCCAGCAGCCACGAACAGGGAACTGAAGCTTTCTTT
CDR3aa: CASSHEQGTEAFF

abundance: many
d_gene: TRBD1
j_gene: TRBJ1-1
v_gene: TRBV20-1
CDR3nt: TGCAGTGCTACGCGACAGGGGACTGAAGCTTTCTTT
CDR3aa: CSATRQGTEAFF

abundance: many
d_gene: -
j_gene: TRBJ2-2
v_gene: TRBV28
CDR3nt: TGTGCCAGCAGCCCCAGTTGGCGGTCGAACACCGGGGAGCTGTTTTTT
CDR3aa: CASSPSWRSNTGELFF

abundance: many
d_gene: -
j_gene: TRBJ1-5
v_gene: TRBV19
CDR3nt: TGTGCCAGTAGTCCCGAGGGGGGAATGATTAGCAATCAGCCCCAGCATTTT
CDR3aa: CASSPEGGMISNQPQHF

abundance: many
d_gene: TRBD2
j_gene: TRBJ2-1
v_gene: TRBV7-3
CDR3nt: TGTGCCAGCAGCTTAATAGCGGGGACCTCCTACAATGAGCAGTTCTTC
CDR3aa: CASSLIAGTSYNEQFF

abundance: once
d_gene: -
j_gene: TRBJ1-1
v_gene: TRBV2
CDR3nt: TGTGCCAGCAGGGGGTCAGGGGCGAACACTGAAGCTTTCTTT
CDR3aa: CASRGSGANTEAFF

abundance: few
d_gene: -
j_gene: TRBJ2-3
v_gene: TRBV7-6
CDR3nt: TGTGCCAGCAGCTTAGAGGGGCGGACGCAGTATTTT
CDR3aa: CASSLEGRTQYF

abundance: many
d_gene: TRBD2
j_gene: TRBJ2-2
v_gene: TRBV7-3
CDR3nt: TGTGCCAGCAGCCCCCGGCTAGCGGGGGTAGCGAACACCGGGGAGCTGTTTTTT
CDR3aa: CASSPRLAGVANTGELFF

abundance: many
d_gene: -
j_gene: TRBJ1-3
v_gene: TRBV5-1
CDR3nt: TGCGCCAGCAGCGACCGTGGAAACACCATATATTTT
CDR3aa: CASSDRGNTIYF